This T cell receptor (beta chain) was found in a study of molecular identifiers for immune sequencing clone quantification. About the research overall: Five portions were made in replicates from RNA of around 20,000 or 100,000 naive CD8 cells, and four underwent sequencing.

A single record per CDR3 protein comes from TCRdb applying MiXCR to the PCR reads. This table holds tens of thousands of distinct CDR3 sequences, approximately 17% found once. Findings and caveats of the study: More than 97% of effector molecules, versus under 1% of naive-cell molecules, belonged to clones above 20 RNA copies.

The sorting of naive CD8 T cells used the CD8+CD4-CCR7+CD45RA+ phenotype. This CDR3 spans 12 amino acids. CDR1 and CDR2 (germline): SQVTM, ANQGSEA. Note on this clonotype: Its antigen is still unknown. One end of the junction is discordant with germline, which a read error may explain.

The chain carries TRBV29-1 and TRBJ2-1, with TRBD2 matching 11 bases. Sequencing was carried out using naive CD8+ T cells from blood, with Jurkat cell RNA spiked in. This sample's subset: FACS-sorted CD8+CD4-CCR7+CD45RA+ naive T cells. The TCR was taken from a human donor in good health. Some libraries in this study had Jurkat cell RNA spiked in. DNA for the CDR3: TGCGGCGTTGTGGGATTAGCGGGAGGGTCGTTCTTC. Encoded protein: CGVVGLAGGSFF.